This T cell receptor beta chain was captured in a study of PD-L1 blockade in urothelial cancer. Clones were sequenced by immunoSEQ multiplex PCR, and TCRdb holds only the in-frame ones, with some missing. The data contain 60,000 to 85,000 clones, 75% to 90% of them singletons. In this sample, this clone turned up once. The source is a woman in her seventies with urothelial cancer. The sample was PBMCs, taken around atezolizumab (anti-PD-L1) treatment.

The CDR3 spells CASRSPGLAGYLTGNEQFF. In DNA form, the CDR3 reads TGCGCCAGCAGATCGCCGGGACTAGCGGGATATTTGACGGGGAATGAGCAGTTCTTC. The V and J genes are TRBV5-1 and TRBJ2-1; 13 positions agree with TRBD2. The CDR3 loop spans 19 amino acids. Trimming cost V 5 bases and J 7 bases; bases outside gene matches: 18. The germline V gene has CDR1 SGHRS and CDR2 YFSETQ.